Listed below are T cell receptor beta chains from one sample, sequenced in a study of blood T cells in healthy people across ages. TCRdb re-called the 5' RACE reads with MiXCR, one entry per CDR3 protein. This sample carries some 560,000 distinct CDR3 sequences, about 26% of them seen once, and the ten largest clones take 3% to 4%. The sample was also linked to a second study, of T cells of mothers and their children.

Sequencing was done on a sample of blood. The receptor set was obtained from a boy younger than 10 in good health. The CDR3 runs from the conserved cysteine through the conserved F or W. Each record gives: J gene, D gene, V gene, clone size, CDR3 DNA, CDR3 protein. The D gene is left open where the match is weak. Clone size, where shown, is once, few, many, or a class for clones that have expanded.

J gene: TRBJ1-2; D gene: TRBD1; V gene: TRBV7-2; clone size: NA; CDR3 DNA: TGTGCCAGCAGCTTGGGATACAGGGGTGGCTACACCTTC; CDR3 protein: CASSLGYRGGYTF
J gene: TRBJ2-5; D gene: TRBD2; V gene: TRBV5-5; clone size: NA; CDR3 DNA: TGTGCCAGCAGCTTTAGATTGACTAGCGGGCAAGGGGCTATCCAAGAGACCCAGTACTTC; CDR3 protein: CASSFRLTSGQGAIQETQYF
J gene: TRBJ2-1; D gene: NA; V gene: TRBV5-5; clone size: NA; CDR3 DNA: TGTGCCAGCAGCCGAGCTACCAATGAGCAGTTCTTC; CDR3 protein: CASSRATNEQFF
J gene: TRBJ2-3; D gene: TRBD1; V gene: TRBV6-5; clone size: few; CDR3 DNA: TGTGCCAGCAGTCCCCGGACAGGGGGGGCAGATACGCAGTATTTT; CDR3 protein: CASSPRTGGADTQYF
J gene: TRBJ1-1; D gene: TRBD1; V gene: TRBV2; clone size: few; CDR3 DNA: TGTGCCAGCAGCCCAGACAGGGCGACTGAAGCTTTCTTT; CDR3 protein: CASSPDRATEAFF
J gene: TRBJ2-1; D gene: NA; V gene: TRBV4-3; clone size: NA; CDR3 DNA: TGCGCCAGCAGGCCCGAGAGCTCCTACAATGAGCAGTTCTTC; CDR3 protein: CASRPESSYNEQFF
J gene: TRBJ2-7; D gene: TRBD2; V gene: TRBV28; clone size: NA; CDR3 DNA: TGTGCCAGCACCTCACACTCGGCGGGGGGAGGGTACGAGCAGTACTTC; CDR3 protein: CASTSHSAGGGYEQYF
J gene: TRBJ1-2; D gene: NA; V gene: TRBV3-1; clone size: NA; CDR3 DNA: TGTGCCAGCAGCCGTCAGGGGACGGAGGGAGACTATGGCTACACCTTC; CDR3 protein: CASSRQGTEGDYGYTF
J gene: TRBJ2-5; D gene: TRBD2; V gene: TRBV19; clone size: few; CDR3 DNA: TGTGCCAGTAGTATGGGACTAACGGAGACCCAGTACTTC; CDR3 protein: CASSMGLTETQYF
J gene: TRBJ1-2; D gene: NA; V gene: TRBV14; clone size: few; CDR3 DNA: TGTGCCAGCAGCCAAGATGCCAACTATGGCTACACCTTC; CDR3 protein: CASSQDANYGYTF
J gene: TRBJ1-2; D gene: NA; V gene: TRBV20-1; clone size: NA; CDR3 DNA: TGCAGTGCTAGATCGGGGGGCGGCTACACCTTC; CDR3 protein: CSARSGGGYTF
J gene: TRBJ2-3; D gene: NA; V gene: TRBV11-3; clone size: NA; CDR3 DNA: TGTGCCAGCAGCTCCCCACCAAGGTATACGCAGTATTTT; CDR3 protein: CASSSPPRYTQYF
J gene: TRBJ2-5; D gene: NA; V gene: TRBV6-2/TRBV6-3; clone size: NA; CDR3 DNA: TGTGCCAGCAGTTACCCAGAGACCCAGTACTTC; CDR3 protein: CASSYPETQYF
J gene: TRBJ2-7; D gene: TRBD1; V gene: TRBV29-1; clone size: few; CDR3 DNA: TGCAGCGTTGAAGGGTCAGGGGGCGTCTACGAGCAGTACTTC; CDR3 protein: CSVEGSGGVYEQYF
J gene: TRBJ2-7; D gene: TRBD2; V gene: TRBV29-1; clone size: few; CDR3 DNA: TGCAGCGCTTCGGGACTAGCGGGAGAGCAGTACTTC; CDR3 protein: CSASGLAGEQYF
J gene: TRBJ2-5; D gene: NA; V gene: TRBV5-1; clone size: few; CDR3 DNA: TGCGCCAGCAGCTTGGACCGGGGGGCCGGGGAGACCCAGTACTTC; CDR3 protein: CASSLDRGAGETQYF
J gene: TRBJ2-7; D gene: TRBD1; V gene: TRBV5-1; clone size: NA; CDR3 DNA: TGCGCCAGCAGCTTCCGGGACAGGATCTACGAGCAGTACTTC; CDR3 protein: CASSFRDRIYEQYF
J gene: TRBJ1-1; D gene: NA; V gene: TRBV5-1; clone size: NA; CDR3 DNA: TGCGCCAGCAGCTTGACGACCCCTCAGAACACTGAAGCTTTCTTT; CDR3 protein: CASSLTTPQNTEAFF
J gene: TRBJ2-2; D gene: NA; V gene: TRBV5-1; clone size: many; CDR3 DNA: TGCGCCAGCAGCTTCTTTGGGGGGCCCGACGGGGAGCTGTTTTTT; CDR3 protein: CASSFFGGPDGELFF
J gene: TRBJ1-2; D gene: TRBD1; V gene: TRBV7-8; clone size: few; CDR3 DNA: TGTGCCAGCAGCTTAGCCGGGACAGGAGGCTACACCTTC; CDR3 protein: CASSLAGTGGYTF
J gene: TRBJ2-4; D gene: NA; V gene: TRBV20-1; clone size: NA; CDR3 DNA: TGCAGTGCTTCACCCCGACTGGGAAGGGGCATTCAGTACTTC; CDR3 protein: CSASPRLGRGIQYF
J gene: TRBJ2-6; D gene: NA; V gene: TRBV27; clone size: NA; CDR3 DNA: TGTGCCAGCAGTACTGGGGCCAACGTCCTGACTTTC; CDR3 protein: CASSTGANVLTF
J gene: TRBJ2-4; D gene: NA; V gene: TRBV4-3; clone size: NA; CDR3 DNA: TGCGCCAGCAGCCAAGGAGTAGGGGTGGCCAAAAACATTCAGTACTTC; CDR3 protein: CASSQGVGVAKNIQYF
J gene: TRBJ1-4; D gene: NA; V gene: TRBV5-6; clone size: few; CDR3 DNA: TGTGCCAGCAGCTTAATTGTCGCTAATGAAAAACTGTTTTTT; CDR3 protein: CASSLIVANEKLFF
J gene: TRBJ2-1; D gene: NA; V gene: TRBV7-6; clone size: few; CDR3 DNA: TGTGCCAGCAGCTCTGGATCCTCCAGGGGCAATGAGCAGTTCTTC; CDR3 protein: CASSSGSSRGNEQFF
J gene: TRBJ1-3; D gene: NA; V gene: TRBV6-1; clone size: few; CDR3 DNA: TGTGCCAGCAGCCGACTACCTCCTAGAGGGGCCGGAAACACCATATATTTT; CDR3 protein: CASSRLPPRGAGNTIYF
J gene: TRBJ2-2; D gene: TRBD1; V gene: TRBV5-1; clone size: few; CDR3 DNA: TGCGCCAGCAGCTTGGCCGGGACAGGGCAAACCGGGGAGCTGTTTTTT; CDR3 protein: CASSLAGTGQTGELFF
J gene: TRBJ1-1; D gene: TRBD1; V gene: TRBV5-1; clone size: few; CDR3 DNA: TGCGCCAGCAGGCTGGACAGGGAGAATACTGAAGCTTTCTTT; CDR3 protein: CASRLDRENTEAFF
J gene: TRBJ1-4; D gene: TRBD1; V gene: TRBV12-3/TRBV12-4; clone size: NA; CDR3 DNA: TGTGCCAGCAGTCCTCAGGACAGGGTCCCTGAAAAACTGTTTTTT; CDR3 protein: CASSPQDRVPEKLFF
J gene: TRBJ2-5; D gene: TRBD1; V gene: TRBV5-8; clone size: NA; CDR3 DNA: TGTGCCAGCAGCGCAGACAGGGCGGCTGGGGAGACCCAGTACTTC; CDR3 protein: CASSADRAAGETQYF
J gene: TRBJ2-7; D gene: NA; V gene: TRBV7-9; clone size: few; CDR3 DNA: TGTGCCAGCAGCTTAAGGCGCTACGAGCAGTACTTC; CDR3 protein: CASSLRRYEQYF
J gene: TRBJ2-6; D gene: NA; V gene: TRBV12-3/TRBV12-4; clone size: few; CDR3 DNA: TGTGCCAGCAGTTTCGGCGGGCTCTCTGGGGCCAACGTCCTGACTTTC; CDR3 protein: CASSFGGLSGANVLTF
J gene: TRBJ1-4; D gene: TRBD1; V gene: TRBV4-1; clone size: NA; CDR3 DNA: TGCGCCAGCAGCCAAACGGACAGGGGAGATGAAAAACTGTTTTTT; CDR3 protein: CASSQTDRGDEKLFF
J gene: TRBJ2-7; D gene: TRBD2; V gene: TRBV29-1; clone size: few; CDR3 DNA: TGCACCGCGGGGGTTTACGAGCAGTACTTC; CDR3 protein: CTAGVYEQYF
J gene: TRBJ2-5; D gene: TRBD1; V gene: TRBV5-5; clone size: NA; CDR3 DNA: TGTGCCAGCAGCTCCGGGGACAGGGCCCAAGAGACCCAGTACTTC; CDR3 protein: CASSSGDRAQETQYF
J gene: TRBJ1-2; D gene: TRBD1; V gene: TRBV7-9; clone size: NA; CDR3 DNA: TGTGCCAGCAGCTCCGGGACAGGGAGCTACACCTTC; CDR3 protein: CASSSGTGSYTF
J gene: TRBJ2-4; D gene: TRBD2; V gene: TRBV20-1; clone size: few; CDR3 DNA: TGCAGTGCTAGAGTCTTGCCGGGACTAGAAAACATTCAGTACTTC; CDR3 protein: CSARVLPGLENIQYF
J gene: TRBJ2-5; D gene: NA; V gene: TRBV20-1; clone size: few; CDR3 DNA: TGCAGTGCTAGAGATACGGTTTGGACCCAGTACTTC; CDR3 protein: CSARDTVWTQYF
J gene: TRBJ2-3; D gene: TRBD1; V gene: TRBV20-1; clone size: NA; CDR3 DNA: TGCAGTGCGACCCCCGCGACAGGGGGGACCACAGATACGCAGTATTTT; CDR3 protein: CSATPATGGTTDTQYF
J gene: TRBJ2-7; D gene: NA; V gene: TRBV25-1; clone size: NA; CDR3 DNA: TGTGCCAGCAGTGGCCGGGCGGAGACCTACTACGAGCAGTACTTC; CDR3 protein: CASSGRAETYYEQYF
J gene: TRBJ2-2; D gene: NA; V gene: TRBV20-1; clone size: NA; CDR3 DNA: TGCAGTGCTAGGAGGCGCCCAGGAAACGGGGAGCTGTTTTTT; CDR3 protein: CSARRRPGNGELFF
J gene: TRBJ2-5; D gene: TRBD2; V gene: TRBV2; clone size: many; CDR3 DNA: TGTGCCAGCATATCGGGACTAGCGGCCCCCCAAGAGACCCAGTACTTC; CDR3 protein: CASISGLAAPQETQYF
J gene: TRBJ2-5; D gene: NA; V gene: TRBV29-1; clone size: few; CDR3 DNA: TGCAGCGTAGAAGGGGGGGCTAGGGAGACCCAGTACTTC; CDR3 protein: CSVEGGARETQYF
J gene: TRBJ1-3; D gene: NA; V gene: TRBV30; clone size: NA; CDR3 DNA: TGTGCCTGGAGTCTGAGGGGGAGTATTGGAAACACCATATATTTT; CDR3 protein: CAWSLRGSIGNTIYF
J gene: TRBJ2-4; D gene: NA; V gene: TRBV7-2; clone size: NA; CDR3 DNA: TGTGCCAGCAGCCCTTTCGGCGGCGGAGCCAAAAACATTCAGTACTTC; CDR3 protein: CASSPFGGGAKNIQYF
J gene: TRBJ1-1; D gene: NA; V gene: TRBV6-6; clone size: few; CDR3 DNA: TGTGCCAGCAAGCATAACACTGAAGCTTTCTTT; CDR3 protein: CASKHNTEAFF
J gene: TRBJ1-2; D gene: NA; V gene: TRBV20-1; clone size: NA; CDR3 DNA: TGCAGTGCTAGATTAGACACGACCGACTACACCTTC; CDR3 protein: CSARLDTTDYTF
J gene: TRBJ2-7; D gene: NA; V gene: TRBV10-3; clone size: NA; CDR3 DNA: TGTGCCATCAGTGAGTCGGAATACGAGCAGTACTTC; CDR3 protein: CAISESEYEQYF
J gene: TRBJ1-6; D gene: NA; V gene: TRBV30; clone size: few; CDR3 DNA: TGTGCCTGGAGTGTACTCCGGGGCAACATCGACAATTCACCCCTCCACTTT; CDR3 protein: CAWSVLRGNIDNSPLHF
J gene: TRBJ1-2; D gene: NA; V gene: TRBV30; clone size: few; CDR3 DNA: TGTGCCCGTCCGTCCGAGGAAGGGGCTAACTATGGCTACACCTTC; CDR3 protein: CARPSEEGANYGYTF
J gene: TRBJ1-4; D gene: TRBD1; V gene: TRBV10-3; clone size: few; CDR3 DNA: TGTGCCACCGGGGACAGGGCCGGTAATGAAAAACTGTTTTTT; CDR3 protein: CATGDRAGNEKLFF
J gene: TRBJ2-7; D gene: TRBD1; V gene: TRBV20-1; clone size: NA; CDR3 DNA: TGCAGTGCTAGAGAACGGGACAGCGAGCAGTACTTC; CDR3 protein: CSARERDSEQYF
J gene: TRBJ2-7; D gene: NA; V gene: TRBV7-2; clone size: NA; CDR3 DNA: TGTGCCAGCAGCTCCATGACTGGCCCGGGAGAGCAGTACTTC; CDR3 protein: CASSSMTGPGEQYF
J gene: TRBJ1-2; D gene: TRBD1; V gene: TRBV9; clone size: few; CDR3 DNA: TGTGCCAGCAGCCCCTGGACAGGGGGCTATGGCTACACCTTC; CDR3 protein: CASSPWTGGYGYTF